Listed below are T cell receptor beta chains from one sample, sequenced in a study of blood T cell repertoires in COVID-19. TCRdb's table, derived via immunoSEQ multiplex PCR, lists solely in-frame clones and lacks some. This sample has 61,000 or so clones, with 79% found just once. The sequenced sample was peripheral blood. All receptors come from a woman in her 70s with acute or convalescent COVID-19. Each CDR3 is given with its conserved first and last residue. Fields, in order: J gene, V gene, clone size, D gene, CDR3 protein, CDR3 DNA. D genes are given only for firm matches. Only part of the rows carry a size: once, few, many, or a class if the clone is expanded.

>TRBJ1-2|TRBV7-9|.|TRBD1
CASSSGDRGTSGYTF
TGTGCCAGCAGCTCGGGGGACAGGGGCACCTCTGGCTACACCTTC
>TRBJ2-5|TRBV21-1|.|.
CASSLDQGGSPETQYF
TGTGCCAGCAGCCTGGACCAGGGGGGATCCCCAGAGACCCAGTACTTC
>TRBJ1-2|TRBV6-4|.|.
CASSDGAYGYTF
TGTGCCAGCAGTGACGGAGCGTATGGCTACACCTTC
>TRBJ2-1|TRBV13|.|TRBD2
CASSTRASGGSEQFF
TGTGCCAGCAGCACAAGGGCTAGCGGGGGGTCTGAGCAGTTCTTC
>TRBJ2-2|TRBV2|.|.
CASSATRGRGGELFF
TGTGCCAGCAGTGCTACCAGAGGAAGGGGCGGGGAGCTGTTTTTT
>TRBJ2-5|TRBV4-2|.|TRBD2
CASSQASGGAFGETQYF
TGTGCCAGCAGCCAAGCTAGCGGGGGGGCCTTTGGAGAGACCCAGTACTTC
>TRBJ1-5|TRBV28|.|TRBD1
CASSGQGRGNQPQHF
TGTGCCAGCAGCGGACAGGGTCGGGGCAATCAGCCCCAGCATTTT
>TRBJ2-1|TRBV12-3/TRBV12-4|.|TRBD2
CASSWASGGPWFF
TGTGCCAGCAGTTGGGCTAGCGGGGGGCCCTGGTTCTTC
>TRBJ1-2|TRBV5-1|few|TRBD1
CASKDRGRDYGYTF
TGCGCCAGCAAAGACAGGGGGCGAGACTATGGCTACACCTTC
>TRBJ1-5|TRBV6-4|.|.
CASSETREMPQHF
TGTGCCAGCAGCGAGACGAGGGAGATGCCCCAGCATTTT
>TRBJ2-7|TRBV5-1|.|TRBD2
CASSLLPGLADYEQYF
TGCGCCAGCAGCCTTCTTCCGGGACTAGCGGACTACGAGCAGTACTTC
>TRBJ2-5|TRBV11-1|.|TRBD1
CASSPQTGAETQYF
TGTGCCAGCAGCCCTCAGACAGGGGCAGAGACCCAGTACTTC
>TRBJ1-2|TRBV5-6|.|TRBD1
CASSLQGGNYGYTF
TGTGCCAGCAGTTTACAGGGGGGTAACTATGGCTACACCTTC
>TRBJ1-5|TRBV7-8|.|.
CASSPPGGMNQPQHF
TGTGCCAGTTCTCCCCCAGGAGGGATGAATCAGCCCCAGCATTTT
>TRBJ2-7|TRBV20-1|.|.
CSASVSGGAYEQYF
TGCAGTGCTAGTGTCTCCGGAGGAGCCTACGAGCAGTACTTC
>TRBJ1-2|TRBV12-5|.|.
CASGLATLGQNYGYTF
TGTGCTAGTGGTTTGGCCACCTTGGGGCAGAACTATGGCTACACCTTC
>TRBJ2-7|TRBV6-5|.|TRBD1
CASSNTGGSYEQYF
TGTGCCAGCAGCAATACAGGGGGATCCTACGAGCAGTACTTC
>TRBJ1-4|TRBV19|.|TRBD1
CASNGDRGREKLFF
TGTGCCAGTAACGGAGACAGGGGGCGGGAAAAACTGTTTTTT
>TRBJ2-7|TRBV29-1|once|TRBD1
CSVGTGGVGEQYF
TGCAGCGTAGGGACAGGGGGCGTTGGGGAGCAGTACTTC
>TRBJ2-1|TRBV24-1|.|TRBD2
CATSDSGTTVYNEQFF
TGTGCCACCAGTGACTCCGGGACTACCGTCTACAATGAGCAGTTCTTC
>TRBJ1-1|TRBV10-3|.|.
CAISLGGGTEAFF
TGTGCCATCAGTTTAGGGGGGGGGACTGAAGCTTTCTTT
>TRBJ2-5|TRBV3-1/TRBV3-2|few|TRBD2
CASSPWTSGKWSYQETQYF
TGTGCCAGCAGCCCGTGGACTAGCGGGAAGTGGTCTTACCAAGAGACCCAGTACTTC
>TRBJ2-2|TRBV28|.|.
CASRTYTGELFF
TGTGCCAGCAGGACTTACACCGGGGAGCTGTTTTTT
>TRBJ1-4|TRBV5-6|.|.
CASSLFDTTNEKLFF
TGTGCCAGCAGCTTGTTCGACACTACTAATGAAAAACTGTTTTTT
>TRBJ2-4|TRBV7-8|.|.
CASSADGRRAQNIQYF
TGTGCCAGCAGCGCCGATGGGCGCCGTGCCCAAAACATTCAGTACTTC
>TRBJ2-7|TRBV6-5|.|TRBD2
CASSKHRGGEYEQYF
TGTGCCAGCAGTAAACACCGGGGGGGGGAGTACGAGCAGTACTTC
>TRBJ1-1|TRBV6-6|.|.
CASSYSKPGERTEAFF
TGTGCCAGCAGTTACTCGAAGCCGGGGGAGAGGACTGAAGCTTTCTTT
>TRBJ2-7|TRBV5-1|.|.
CASSLEIFTGSYEQYF
TGCGCCAGCAGCTTGGAGATCTTCACAGGCTCCTACGAGCAGTACTTC
>TRBJ1-4|TRBV29-1|.|TRBD1
CSVDWTGVGEKLFF
TGCAGCGTTGATTGGACAGGGGTAGGCGAAAAACTGTTTTTT
>TRBJ2-5|TRBV10-1|few|TRBD1
CASSPGTGEETQYF
TGCGCCAGCAGTCCGGGGACAGGGGAAGAGACCCAGTACTTC
>TRBJ1-2|TRBV2|.|.
CASSEGFVGSYGYTF
TGTGCCAGCAGTGAAGGTTTTGTGGGGAGCTATGGCTACACCTTC
>TRBJ2-5|TRBV5-1|.|TRBD2
CASSDASGGAAETQYF
TGCGCCAGCAGCGACGCTAGCGGGGGGGCCGCGGAGACCCAGTACTTC
>TRBJ1-6|TRBV19|.|.
CASTAGNSPLHF
TGTGCCAGCACTGCGGGTAATTCACCCCTCCACTTT
>TRBJ1-1|TRBV9|.|TRBD1
CASSEGARTEAFF
TGTGCCAGCAGTGAGGGGGCGCGGACTGAAGCTTTCTTT
>TRBJ2-4|TRBV7-2|.|TRBD1
CASSATGGPQNIQYF
TGTGCCAGCAGCGCTACAGGGGGCCCTCAGAACATTCAGTACTTC
>TRBJ2-3|TRBV6-5|.|.
CASSVGSSGDTQYF
TGTGCCAGCAGCGTAGGTTCGTCGGGAGATACGCAGTATTTT
>TRBJ1-2|TRBV29-1|few|TRBD1
CSVYGTGGKFNYGYTF
TGCAGCGTCTACGGGACAGGGGGGAAATTTAACTATGGCTACACCTTC